The source of this TCR beta chain is a study of blood T cells in healthy people across ages (dated by TCRdb to about 2015). At the level of the whole study: In model experiments, roughly one uniquely barcoded TCR beta cDNA molecule per two T cells was captured by template switching. Four age groups were formed from the donors: young (average approximately 16 years), middle-aged (approximately 41), aged (62) and long-lived (approximately 80). Two additional independent replicas of 1 million unique cDNA reads from the same blood draw were analyzed for two donors (one aged 18 to 30 and one aged 80 or older). Donors of different ages were randomly distributed across sequencing lanes to avoid experimental bias. Age-related changes in TCR beta repertoire diversity were measured in the study by deep sequencing normalized with unique cDNA molecular identifiers.

As to this clonotype: The clone's antigen remains unknown. One end of the junction fails to match germline, which may point to a read error.

Library creation used 5' RACE. The sample was run on an Illumina HiSeq 2500. A second roughly 7 to 12 cycle PCR used a sample-barcoded 5' primer and a J-beta primer mix. Each TCR beta cDNA molecule received a unique molecular identifier from a template-switch 5' adaptor carrying 12 random nucleotides. Each sample yielded at least 2.5 million CDR3-containing paired-end reads. The Mint cDNA synthesis kit, primed by a TRBC-specific oligonucleotide, was used to synthesize first-strand cDNA from all RNA. All cDNA was treated with uracil-DNA glycosylase and then went through a first 18-cycle PCR with the universal primers M1SS and BC2_uni_R. The original pipeline was this. Normalization of each sample was performed by random selection of 1 million high-quality reads, each carrying a distinct molecular identifier. Reads sharing molecular identifiers were discarded rather than binned into consensus sequences. MiTCR, run with a Q25 quality threshold and the strictest error-elimination algorithm, handled CDR3 identification, clonotype clustering and error correction. A nonparametric unseen species model with Euler transformation was used to estimate a lower bound on total TCR beta diversity. TCRdb reanalyzed the raw reads on its own, using fastp at Q25 for trimming and MiXCR for clone calling, and kept in-frame beta chains. Merged by CDR3 protein, the rows form single entries marked with the most common genes and DNA. These V and J calls originate from TCRdb's pipeline instead of the authors' own analysis. In this sample the table shows about 650,000 distinct CDR3 sequences, approximately 29% of which occur a single time. Of the sample, roughly 14% falls within the top ten clones.

The germline V gene gives CDR1 as MDHEN and CDR2 as SYDVKM. The CDR3 goes from the cysteine to the phenylalanine over 16 residues. Of all the DNA, just the CDR3 is kept, 48 bases in frame from base 1. General study outcomes and caveats: Total diversity estimates from one million sequenced T cells were considered lower bounds and underestimates. There was a strong correlation between observed TCR beta diversity and the percentage of naive T cells measured by flow cytometry. Because profiling used bulk unsorted PBMCs, naive and antigen-experienced compartments could not be compared conclusively. Compared with the aged group, the long-lived group had more naive CD4+ T cells, fewer expanded clones and increased TCR diversity, a pattern suggesting age selection. As age increased, observed TCR beta diversity per million T cells dropped in a roughly linear way, and a significant reduction was already evident by age 40. Because the CMV infection status of the donors was unknown, age-related changes in expanded clonotypes may potentially have been confounded.

The donors were roughly 40 Caucasian individuals from Russia, aged roughly 6 to 100 years, who were systemically healthy. Each donor gave 8 to 10 milliliters of peripheral blood, collected into EDTA-treated Vacutainer tubes. Ficoll-Paque density-gradient centrifugation was used to isolate PBMCs, with at least 7 million per sample. Trizol reagent was used to extract total RNA from the PBMCs, yielding at least 5.5 micrograms per sample. For every donor, an aliquot of PBMCs went through flow cytometry to measure the percentages of naive CD45RAhigh/CD27high T cells. The sequence came from a woman aged 80 or over in good health. Donor details come from another sample of the same person, matched by shared clones. Recombination joined TRBV28 with TRBJ2-2; 6 matching bases give a weak D call of TRBD1. The specimen was blood. The CDR3 in this case is CASSLGLSRDTRELFF. In nucleotide form, the sequence is TGTGCCAGCAGTTTAGGCCTTTCCCGGGACACCAGGGAGCTGTTTTTT.